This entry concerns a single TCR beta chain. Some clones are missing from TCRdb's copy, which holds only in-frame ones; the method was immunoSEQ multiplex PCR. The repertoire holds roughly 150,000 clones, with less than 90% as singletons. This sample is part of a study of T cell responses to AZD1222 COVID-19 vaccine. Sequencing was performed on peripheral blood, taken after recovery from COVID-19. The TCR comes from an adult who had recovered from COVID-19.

CDR3 in amino acids: CATAGGGRETQYF. CDR3 in DNA: TGTGCCACCGCCGGGGGGGGGCGAGAGACCCAGTACTTC. The chain joins TRBV19 to TRBJ2-5; 8 nucleotides match TRBD2. With 10 bases clipped from V and 4 bases from J, the junction kept 8 bases outside the gene matches. This CDR3 has 13 amino acids. The germline CDR1 and CDR2 sequences are LNHDA and SQIVND (reference sequence).